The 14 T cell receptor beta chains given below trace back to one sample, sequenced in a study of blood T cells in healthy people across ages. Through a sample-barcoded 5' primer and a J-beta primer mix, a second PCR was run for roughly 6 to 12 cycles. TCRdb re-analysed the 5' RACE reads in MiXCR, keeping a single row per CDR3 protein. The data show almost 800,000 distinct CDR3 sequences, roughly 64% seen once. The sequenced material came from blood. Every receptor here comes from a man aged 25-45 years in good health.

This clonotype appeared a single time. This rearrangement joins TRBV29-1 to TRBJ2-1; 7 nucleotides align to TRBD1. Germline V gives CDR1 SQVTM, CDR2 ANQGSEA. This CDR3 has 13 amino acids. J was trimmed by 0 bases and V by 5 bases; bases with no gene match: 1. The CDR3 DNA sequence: TGCAGCGTTCAGGGGGTCTCCTACAATGAGCAGTTCTTC. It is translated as CSVQGVSYNEQFF.

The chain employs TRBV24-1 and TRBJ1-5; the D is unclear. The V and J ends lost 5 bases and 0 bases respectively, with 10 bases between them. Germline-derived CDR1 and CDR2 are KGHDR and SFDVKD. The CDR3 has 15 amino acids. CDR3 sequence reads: CATSVWADSNQPQHF. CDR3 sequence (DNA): TGTGCCACCAGTGTATGGGCAGATAGCAATCAGCCCCAGCATTTT.

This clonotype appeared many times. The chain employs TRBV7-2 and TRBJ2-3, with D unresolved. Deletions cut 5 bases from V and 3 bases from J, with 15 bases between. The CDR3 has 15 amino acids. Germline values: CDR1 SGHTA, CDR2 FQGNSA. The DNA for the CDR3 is TGTGCCAGCAGCCCGGAGTACTTATCGACAGATACGCAGTATTTT. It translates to CASSPEYLSTDTQYF.

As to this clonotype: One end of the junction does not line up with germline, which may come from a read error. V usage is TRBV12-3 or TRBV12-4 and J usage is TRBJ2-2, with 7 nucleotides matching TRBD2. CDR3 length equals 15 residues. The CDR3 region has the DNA TGTGCCGGCAGTTTGTGGGGGGGGAACACCGGGGAGCTGTTTTTT. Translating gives CAGSLWGGNTGELFF.

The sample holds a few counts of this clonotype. CDR3 sequence: CASRRLGGTGVAKNIQYF. For the CDR3, the DNA is TGTGCCAGCAGAAGATTGGGAGGGACGGGGGTAGCCAAAAACATTCAGTACTTC. J is TRBJ2-4 and V is TRBV27; 7 nucleotides line up with TRBD2. CDR3 length: 18 residues. From germline, CDR1 is MNHEY and CDR2 SMNVEV (reference sequence). Trimming at V came to 6 bases and at J to 0 bases, leaving 14 bases not matched to a gene.

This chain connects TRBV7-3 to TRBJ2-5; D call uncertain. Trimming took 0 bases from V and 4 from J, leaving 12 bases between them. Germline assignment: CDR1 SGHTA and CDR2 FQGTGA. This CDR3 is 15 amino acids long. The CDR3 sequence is CASSLTRGVGETQYF. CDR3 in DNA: TGTGCCAGCAGCTTAACAAGAGGAGTGGGAGAGACCCAGTACTTC.

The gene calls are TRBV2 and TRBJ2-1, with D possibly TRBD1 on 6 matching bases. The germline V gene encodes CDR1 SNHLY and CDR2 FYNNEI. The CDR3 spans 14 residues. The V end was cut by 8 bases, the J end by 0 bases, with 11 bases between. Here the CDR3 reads CASQGQSSYNEQFF. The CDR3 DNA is TGTGCCAGCCAAGGACAGAGCTCCTACAATGAGCAGTTCTTC.

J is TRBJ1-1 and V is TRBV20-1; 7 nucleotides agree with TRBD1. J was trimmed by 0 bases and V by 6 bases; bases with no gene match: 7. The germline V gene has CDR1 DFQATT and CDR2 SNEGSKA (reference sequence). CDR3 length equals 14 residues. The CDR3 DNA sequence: TGCAGTGCATTTCTGACAGGGCTGAACACTGAAGCTTTCTTT. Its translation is CSAFLTGLNTEAFF.

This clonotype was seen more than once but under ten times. The CDR3 protein is CASSKGGGGYEQYF. The CDR3 DNA reads TGTGCCAGCAGCAAAGGGGGGGGAGGCTACGAGCAGTACTTC. The chain combines TRBV21-1 with TRBJ2-4; the table's D gene call, TRBD2, was not cross checked with the DNA. The closer fit of TRBJ2-7 to the DNA end suggests the J call may be wrong. TRBV21-1 is a documented pseudogene. The CDR3 has 14 amino acids.

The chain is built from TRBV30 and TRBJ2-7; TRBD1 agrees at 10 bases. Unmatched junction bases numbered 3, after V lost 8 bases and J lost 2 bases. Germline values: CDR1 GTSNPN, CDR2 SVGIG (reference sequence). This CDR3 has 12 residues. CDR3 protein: CALDRGAYEQYF. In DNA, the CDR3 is TGTGCCCTGGACAGGGGGGCCTACGAGCAGTACTTC.

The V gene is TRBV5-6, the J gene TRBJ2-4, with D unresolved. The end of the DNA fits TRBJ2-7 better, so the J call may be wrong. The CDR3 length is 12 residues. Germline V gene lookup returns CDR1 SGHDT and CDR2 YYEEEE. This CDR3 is CASSNDVYEQYF. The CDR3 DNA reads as TGTGCCAGCAGCAACGACGTCTACGAGCAGTACTTC.

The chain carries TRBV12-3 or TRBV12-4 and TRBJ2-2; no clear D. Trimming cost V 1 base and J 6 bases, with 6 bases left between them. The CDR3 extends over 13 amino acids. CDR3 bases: TGTGCCAGCAGTTTAGGGGTTCCCGGGGAGCTGTTTTTT. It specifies CASSLGVPGELFF.

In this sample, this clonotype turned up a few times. In DNA, the CDR3 is TGTGCCAGCAGCCAAGACTCTGCGGAGACCCAGTACTTC. Translated, it gives CASSQDSAETQYF. The J gene is TRBJ2-5, the V gene TRBV4-2; no clear D. CDR1 and CDR2 (germline): LGHNA, YNFKEQ. This CDR3 comprises 13 residues. Trimming took off 0 bases at V and 5 bases at J, with 7 bases between the two ends.

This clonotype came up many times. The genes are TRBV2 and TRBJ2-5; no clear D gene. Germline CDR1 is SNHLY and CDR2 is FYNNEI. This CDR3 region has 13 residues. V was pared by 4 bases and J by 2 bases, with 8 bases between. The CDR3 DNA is TGTGCCAGCAGTGGGTATAGGCAAGAGACCCAGTACTTC. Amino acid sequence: CASSGYRQETQYF.